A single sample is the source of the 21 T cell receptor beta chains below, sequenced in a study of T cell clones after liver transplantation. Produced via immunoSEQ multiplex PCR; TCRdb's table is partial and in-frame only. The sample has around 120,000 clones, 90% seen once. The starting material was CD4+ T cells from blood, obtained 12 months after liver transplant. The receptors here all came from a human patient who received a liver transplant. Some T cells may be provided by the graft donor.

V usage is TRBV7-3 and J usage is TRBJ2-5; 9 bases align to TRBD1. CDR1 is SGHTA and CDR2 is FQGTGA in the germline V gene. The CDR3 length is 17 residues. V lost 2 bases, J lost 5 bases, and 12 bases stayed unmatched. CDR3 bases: TGTGCCAGCAGCTTAGGGCTAGATACAGGGGGCGCGGAGACCCAGTACTTC. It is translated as CASSLGLDTGGAETQYF.

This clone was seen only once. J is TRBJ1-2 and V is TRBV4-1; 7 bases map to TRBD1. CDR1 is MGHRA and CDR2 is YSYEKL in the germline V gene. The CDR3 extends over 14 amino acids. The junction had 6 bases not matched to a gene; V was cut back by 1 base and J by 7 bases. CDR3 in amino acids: CASSQVLDRVGYTF. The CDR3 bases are TGCGCCAGCAGCCAAGTTCTAGACAGGGTTGGCTACACCTTC.

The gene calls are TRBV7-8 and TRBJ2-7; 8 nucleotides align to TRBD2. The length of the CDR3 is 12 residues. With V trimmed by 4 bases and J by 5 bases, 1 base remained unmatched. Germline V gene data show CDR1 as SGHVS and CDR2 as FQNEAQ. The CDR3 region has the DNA TGTGCCAGCAGCTCAGCGGGAGACGAGCAGTACTTC. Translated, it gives CASSSAGDEQYF.

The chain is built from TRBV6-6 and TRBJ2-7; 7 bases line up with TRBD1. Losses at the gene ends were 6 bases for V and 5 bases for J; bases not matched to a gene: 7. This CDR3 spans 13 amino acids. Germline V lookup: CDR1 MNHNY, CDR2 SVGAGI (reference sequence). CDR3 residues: CASRTGQLDEQYF. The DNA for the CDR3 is TGTGCCAGCAGGACGGGACAGTTGGACGAGCAGTACTTC.

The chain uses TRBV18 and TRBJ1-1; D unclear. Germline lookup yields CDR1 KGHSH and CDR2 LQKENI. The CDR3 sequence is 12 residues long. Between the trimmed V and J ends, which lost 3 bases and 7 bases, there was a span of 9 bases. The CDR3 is CASSPRTGEAFF. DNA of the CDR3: TGTGCCAGCTCACCTCGAACGGGTGAAGCTTTCTTT.

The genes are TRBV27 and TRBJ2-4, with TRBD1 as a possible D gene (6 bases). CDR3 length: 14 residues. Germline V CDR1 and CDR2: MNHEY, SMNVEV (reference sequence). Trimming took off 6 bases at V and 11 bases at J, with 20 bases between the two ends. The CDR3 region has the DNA TGTGCCAGCAGCCTAACCGTATCGACAGGTGTTCAGTACTTC. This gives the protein CASSLTVSTGVQYF.

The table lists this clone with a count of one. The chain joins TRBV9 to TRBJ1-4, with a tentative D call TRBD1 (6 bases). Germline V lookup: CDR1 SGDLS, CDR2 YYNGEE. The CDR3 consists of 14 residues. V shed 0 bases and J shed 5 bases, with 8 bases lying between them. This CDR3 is CASSVGQGNEKLFF. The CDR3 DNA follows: TGTGCCAGCAGCGTAGGGCAGGGGAATGAAAAACTGTTTTTT.

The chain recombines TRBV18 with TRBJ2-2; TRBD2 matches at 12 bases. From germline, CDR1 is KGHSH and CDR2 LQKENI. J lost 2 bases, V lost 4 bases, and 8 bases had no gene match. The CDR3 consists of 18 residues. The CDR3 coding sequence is TGTGCCAGCTCACGGAGACTAGCGGGAGAGGGAAACACCGGGGAGCTGTTTTTT. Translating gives CASSRRLAGEGNTGELFF.

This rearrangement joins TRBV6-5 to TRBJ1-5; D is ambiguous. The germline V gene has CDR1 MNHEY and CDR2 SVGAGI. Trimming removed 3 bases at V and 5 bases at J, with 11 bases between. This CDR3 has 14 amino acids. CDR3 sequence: CASSYWVADQPQHF. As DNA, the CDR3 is TGTGCCAGCAGTTATTGGGTAGCGGATCAGCCCCAGCATTTT.

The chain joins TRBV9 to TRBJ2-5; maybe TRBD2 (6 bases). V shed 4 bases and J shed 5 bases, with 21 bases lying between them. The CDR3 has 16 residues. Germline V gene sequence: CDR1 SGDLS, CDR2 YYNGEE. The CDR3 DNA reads TGTGCCAGCAGCCCTACGGGGCTAGCGCAATGGGAGACCCAGTACTTC. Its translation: CASSPTGLAQWETQYF.

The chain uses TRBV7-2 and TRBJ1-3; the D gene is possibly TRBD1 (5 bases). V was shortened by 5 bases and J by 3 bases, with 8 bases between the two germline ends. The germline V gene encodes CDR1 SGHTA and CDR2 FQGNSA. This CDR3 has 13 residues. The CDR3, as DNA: TGTGCCAGCAGCGCAAGGGGTGGAAACACCATATATTTT. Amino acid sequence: CASSARGGNTIYF.

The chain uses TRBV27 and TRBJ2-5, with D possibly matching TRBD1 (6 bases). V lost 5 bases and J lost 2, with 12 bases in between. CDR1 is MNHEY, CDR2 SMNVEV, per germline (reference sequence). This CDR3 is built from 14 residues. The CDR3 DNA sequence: TGTGCCAGCAGTCTACAGGGAAAACAAGAGACCCAGTACTTC. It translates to CASSLQGKQETQYF.

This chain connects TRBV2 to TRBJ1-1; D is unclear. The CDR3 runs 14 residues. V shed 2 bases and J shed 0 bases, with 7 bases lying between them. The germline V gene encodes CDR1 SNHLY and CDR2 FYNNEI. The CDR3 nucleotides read TGTGCCAGCAGTGAATACAGAATGAACACTGAAGCTTTCTTT. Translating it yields CASSEYRMNTEAFF.

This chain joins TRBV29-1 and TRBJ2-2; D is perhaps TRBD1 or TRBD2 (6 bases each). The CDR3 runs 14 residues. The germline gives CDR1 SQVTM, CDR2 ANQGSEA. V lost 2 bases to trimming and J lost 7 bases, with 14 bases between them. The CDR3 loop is CSVELGRGGGELFF. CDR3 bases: TGCAGCGTTGAATTGGGCAGGGGAGGCGGGGAGCTGTTTTTT.

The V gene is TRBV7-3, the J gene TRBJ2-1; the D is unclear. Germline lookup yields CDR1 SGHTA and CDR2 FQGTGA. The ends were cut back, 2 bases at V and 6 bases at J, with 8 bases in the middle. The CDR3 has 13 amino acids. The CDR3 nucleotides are TGTGCCAGCAGCTTATCCCTAGGCAATGAGCAGTTCTTC. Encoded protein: CASSLSLGNEQFF.

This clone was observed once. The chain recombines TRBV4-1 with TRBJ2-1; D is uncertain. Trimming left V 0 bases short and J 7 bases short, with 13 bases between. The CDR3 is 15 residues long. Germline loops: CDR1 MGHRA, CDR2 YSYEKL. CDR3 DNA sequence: TGCGCCAGCAGCCAAGATCAACACTATCTAAATGAGCAGTTCTTC. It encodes CASSQDQHYLNEQFF.

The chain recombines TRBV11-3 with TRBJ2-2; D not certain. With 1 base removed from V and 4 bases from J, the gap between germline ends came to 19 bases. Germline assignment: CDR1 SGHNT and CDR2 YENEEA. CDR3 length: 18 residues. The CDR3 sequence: CASSLVYGIKTFTGELFF. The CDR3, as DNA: TGTGCCAGCAGCTTAGTTTACGGTATCAAGACGTTCACCGGGGAGCTGTTTTTT.

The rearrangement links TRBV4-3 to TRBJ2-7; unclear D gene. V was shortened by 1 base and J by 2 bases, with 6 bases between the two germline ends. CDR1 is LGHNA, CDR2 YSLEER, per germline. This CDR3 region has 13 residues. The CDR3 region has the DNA TGCGCCAGCAGCCAAGGGGCAACCTACGAGCAGTACTTC. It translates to CASSQGATYEQYF.

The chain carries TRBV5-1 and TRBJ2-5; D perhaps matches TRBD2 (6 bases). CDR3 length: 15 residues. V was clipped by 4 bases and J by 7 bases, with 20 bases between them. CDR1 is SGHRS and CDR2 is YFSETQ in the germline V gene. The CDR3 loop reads CASSPGLELFGTQYF. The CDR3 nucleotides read TGCGCCAGCAGCCCGGGACTGGAGCTTTTTGGGACCCAGTACTTC. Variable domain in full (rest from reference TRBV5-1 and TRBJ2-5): KAGVTQTPRYLIKTRGQQVTLSCSPISGHRSVSWYQQTPGQGLQFLFEYFSETQRNKGNFPGRFSGRQFSNSRSEMNVSTLELGDSALYLCASSPGLELFGTQYFGPGTRLLVL.

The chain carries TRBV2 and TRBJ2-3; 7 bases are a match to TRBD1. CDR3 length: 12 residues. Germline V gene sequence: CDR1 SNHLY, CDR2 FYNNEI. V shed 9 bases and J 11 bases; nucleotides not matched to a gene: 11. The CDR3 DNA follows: TGTGCCAGGAGAGACAGGGAACTCGGGCAGTATTTT. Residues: CARRDRELGQYF.

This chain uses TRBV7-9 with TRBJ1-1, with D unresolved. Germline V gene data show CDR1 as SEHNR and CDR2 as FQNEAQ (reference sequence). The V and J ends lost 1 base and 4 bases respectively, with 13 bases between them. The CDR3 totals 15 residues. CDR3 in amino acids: CASSLVDIFITEAFF. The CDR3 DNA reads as TGTGCCAGCAGCTTAGTCGACATTTTCATCACTGAAGCTTTCTTT. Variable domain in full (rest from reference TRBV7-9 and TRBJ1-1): DTGVSQNPRHKITKRGQNVTFRCDPISEHNRLYWYRQTLGQGPEFLTYFQNEAQLEKSRLLSDRFSAERPKGSFSTLEIQRTEQGDSAMYLCASSLVDIFITEAFFGQGTRLTVV.